This TCR beta chain was recorded in a study of tumor-infiltrating lymphocytes in primary liver carcinoma. Concerning this clonotype: Its antigen is unidentified. Compared with germline, one end of the junction differs, possibly owing to a read error.

RNA was extracted from whole blood without cell sorting, alongside germline DNA. Patients carried chronic HBV infection without prior treatment. TCR beta cDNA came from approximately 540 ng total RNA, primed with a constant-region primer. Each TCR beta library was derived from three nested multiplex PCR rounds that employed slightly modified ARM-PCR. The opening two PCR rounds, around 9 cycles each, paired TRBV1-TRBV30 forward primers with a C-beta reverse primer. TCRdb called the multiplex PCR reads again in MiXCR, with one record for every CDR3 protein. The sample includes 300,000 to 350,000 distinct CDR3 sequences, approximately 54% of them seen just once. Germline CDR1 reads MNHEY; CDR2 reads SVGEGT. This CDR3 region has 15 residues. Study-level findings and limits: Tumor top-250-clone fractions significantly exceeded those of blood (p = 0.039).

Sequencing was performed on peripheral blood. The receptor's source is a woman in her twenties or thirties with primary liver carcinoma and hepatitis B virus infection. The J gene is TRBJ2-7, the V gene TRBV6-2 or TRBV6-3, with TRBD1 as a possible D gene (6 bases). The CDR3 DNA reads TGTGCCAGCATTACCCCCCGACAGGATACCTACGTGCAGTACTTC. The encoded protein is CASITPRQDTYVQYF.